These 25 T cell receptor beta chains share one sample of origin, sequenced in a study of T cells after yellow fever vaccination. Via MiXCR, TCRdb re-called the 5' RACE reads, giving one row per CDR3 protein. Of 200,000 to 250,000 distinct CDR3 sequences in the sample, less than 8.5% were seen once. The input for sequencing was CD4+ T cells sorted from PBMCs, taken 15 days after the yellow fever booster vaccination. Receptor source: a young man who received the YFV17D yellow fever vaccine.

The V call is TRBV30, the J call TRBJ2-6, with D hard to call. V was clipped by 5 bases and J by 0 bases, with 5 bases between them. CDR1 and CDR2 (germline): GTSNPN, SVGIG (reference sequence). The CDR3 runs 13 residues. CDR3 coding DNA: TGTGCCTGGGAATACTCTGGGGCCAACGTCCTGACTTTC. Protein sequence: CAWEYSGANVLTF.

The sample holds a few counts of this clonotype. The chain couples TRBV20-1 to TRBJ2-7, with 8 bases identical to TRBD2. The CDR3 runs to 13 residues. CDR1 DFQATT and CDR2 SNEGSKA come from the germline V gene (reference sequence). J gave up 3 bases and V 6 bases, and 7 bases lay outside the gene matches. The CDR3 reads CSATLAGNYEQYF. The CDR3 coding sequence is TGCAGTGCGACTCTAGCGGGCAACTACGAGCAGTACTTC.

This clonotype has just a few counts. The V call is TRBV27, the J call TRBJ2-5; 10 bases agree with TRBD2. The CDR3 extends over 16 amino acids. Per the germline V gene, CDR1 is MNHEY and CDR2 is SMNVEV (reference sequence). The trim removed 10 bases at V and 3 bases at J, leaving 14 bases unmatched. The CDR3 region has the DNA TGTGCCACCCGACGGCGCGTAACTAGCGGGGAAGAGACCCAGTACTTC. Residues: CATRRRVTSGEETQYF.

V is TRBV20-1 and J is TRBJ1-5; D is undetermined. The CDR3 consists of 15 residues. Looked up from germline, CDR1 is DFQATT and CDR2 is SNEGSKA (reference sequence). V was shortened by 6 bases and J by 7 bases, with 22 bases between the two germline ends. CDR3 sequence (DNA): TGCAGTGCACTCACCCCCGGGGAGGTCAAACAGCCCCAGCATTTT. Translated: CSALTPGEVKQPQHF.

This clonotype was seen many times. This chain uses TRBV7-8 with TRBJ1-2; no definite D call. The CDR3 loop spans 12 amino acids. Germline V gene data show CDR1 as SGHVS and CDR2 as FQNEAQ. The V gene lost 5 bases and the J gene lost 4 bases, with 8 bases spanning the gap. In DNA, the CDR3 is TGTGCCAGCAGCCCAAACAGCTATGGCTACACCTTC. It encodes CASSPNSYGYTF.

V usage is TRBV15 and J usage is TRBJ2-5; D is unresolved. V was cut by 4 bases and J by 5 bases, with 11 bases left in between. Germline V CDR1 and CDR2: LNHNV, YYDKDF (reference sequence). This CDR3 contains 13 residues. In nucleotides, the CDR3 is TGTGCCACCAGCAAGGTCTTTGGGGAGACCCAGTACTTC. Protein sequence: CATSKVFGETQYF.

This clonotype was seen ten or more times. The rearrangement uses TRBV7-2 and TRBJ2-7; 7 bases match TRBD2. Looked up from germline, CDR1 is SGHTA and CDR2 is FQGNSA. V was pared by 5 bases and J by 2 bases, with 3 bases of the junction left unmatched. The CDR3 is 13 residues long. The CDR3 DNA is TGTGCCAGCAGCCGCGGACTAGCCTACGAGCAGTACTTC. Its translation: CASSRGLAYEQYF.

This clonotype has just a few counts. This rearrangement joins TRBV4-3 to TRBJ1-1; perhaps TRBD1 as D (5 bases). The V end was cut by 0 bases, the J end by 3 bases, with 8 bases between. Germline-derived CDR1 and CDR2 are LGHNA and YSLEER. The CDR3 contains 14 residues. CDR3 nucleotide sequence: TGCGCCAGCAGCCAAGATCCCAGGGACACTGAAGCTTTCTTT. Translating gives CASSQDPRDTEAFF.

This chain links TRBV5-6 with TRBJ1-6, with a weak D call TRBD1 (5 bases). CDR3 size: 15 residues. Per the germline V gene, CDR1 is SGHDT and CDR2 is YYEEEE. The V end lost 6 bases, the J end lost 9 bases, and 19 bases lay between the germline ends. In nucleotides, the CDR3 is TGTGCCAGCACCCTGGGGGGGACTCGACTTTCACCCCTCCACTTT. It specifies CASTLGGTRLSPLHF.

The rearrangement uses TRBV12-3 or TRBV12-4 and TRBJ2-1; the D is unclear. This CDR3 is 13 amino acids long. V gave up 6 bases and J gave up 3 bases, with 9 bases separating them. This CDR3 reads CASSAYSYNEQFF. The CDR3 nucleotides read TGTGCCAGCAGCGCGTACAGCTACAATGAGCAGTTCTTC.

The CDR3, as DNA: TGCAGTGCTAGAGATCACGGGTACGAGCAGTACTTC. It is translated as CSARDHGYEQYF. The rearrangement joins TRBV20-1 to TRBJ2-7; D not resolved. CDR1 and CDR2 from the germline V gene are DFQATT and SNEGSKA (reference sequence). The CDR3 contains 12 residues. The germline V and J ends were trimmed by 0 bases and 4 bases, with 7 bases remaining between them.

The V gene is TRBV4-3, the J gene TRBJ2-2; D might be TRBD2 (7 bases). This CDR3 is built from 16 residues. V was cut by 4 bases and J by 3 bases, with 15 bases left in between. Germline V gives CDR1 LGHNA, CDR2 YSLEER. The CDR3: CASSPRTRQDTGELFF. The CDR3 DNA follows: TGCGCCAGCAGCCCCAGGACTAGACAGGACACCGGGGAGCTGTTTTTT.

This clonotype occurred many times. The V and J genes are TRBV18 and TRBJ1-5; maybe TRBD1 (5 bases). CDR3 length: 12 residues. V lost 5 bases and J 6 bases, leaving 8 bases between the germline ends. CDR1 and CDR2 (germline): KGHSH, LQKENI. The CDR3, as DNA: TGTGCCAGCTCAAGAAGGGGTCAGCCCCAGCATTTT. Its translation is CASSRRGQPQHF. Based on the CDR3 plus reference TRBV18 and TRBJ1-5, the full variable domain is NAGVMQNPRHLVRRRGQEARLRCSPMKGHSHVYWYRQLPEEGLKFMVYLQKENIIDESGMPKERFSAEFPKEGPSILRIQQVVRGDSAAYFCASSRRGQPQHFGDGTRLSIL.

This clonotype was detected ten times or more. The rearrangement links TRBV5-1 to TRBJ1-1, with D hard to call. The length of the CDR3 is 14 residues. Trimming shortened V by 1 base and J by 12 bases, and 19 bases separated the two germline ends. Germline loops: CDR1 SGHRS, CDR2 YFSETQ. The CDR3 loop reads CASSLKGSPGVPFF. Written as DNA, the CDR3 is TGCGCCAGCAGCTTGAAAGGGTCCCCAGGTGTTCCTTTCTTT.

The V call is TRBV20-1, the J call TRBJ1-2, with 8 bases lining up with TRBD1. The CDR3 is 13 residues long. Germline lookup yields CDR1 DFQATT and CDR2 SNEGSKA (reference sequence). V lost 5 bases and J lost 4; bases outside the gene matches: 6. Here the CDR3 DNA reads TGCAGTGCTCCCCAGGACAGGGTCTATGGCTACACCTTC. It yields the protein CSAPQDRVYGYTF.

This clonotype was observed a few times. The chain has TRBV18 and TRBJ2-7; TRBD2 agrees at 8 bases. CDR1 KGHSH and CDR2 LQKENI come from the germline V gene. The length of the CDR3 is 14 residues. Trimming removed 3 bases from V and 2 bases from J; junction bases left unmatched: 3. The CDR3 is CASSPGRGAYEQYF. CDR3 nucleotides: TGTGCCAGCTCACCCGGGCGGGGGGCCTACGAGCAGTACTTC.

This clonotype was detected only a few times. V gene TRBV20-1 combines with J gene TRBJ1-5; TRBD1 matches 7 bases. CDR1 and CDR2 (germline): DFQATT, SNEGSKA (reference sequence). The CDR3 sequence is 13 residues long. The V segment lost 6 bases and the J segment 4 bases; nucleotides outside the gene matches: 6. CDR3 DNA: TGCAGTGCCCACAGGGGTCCAAATCAGCCCCAGCATTTT. It is translated as CSAHRGPNQPQHF.

J is TRBJ2-5 and V is TRBV5-1, with 8 positions matching TRBD1. J gave up 5 bases and V 2 bases, and 8 bases lay outside the gene matches. Germline CDR1 is SGHRS and CDR2 is YFSETQ. CDR3 length equals 15 residues. DNA of the CDR3: TGCGCCAGCAGCTTCGGCCAGGGGGCGCGTGAGACCCAGTACTTC. Protein: CASSFGQGARETQYF.

This clonotype was observed many times. The chain is built from TRBV6-1 and TRBJ2-5; no firm D call. The CDR3 runs to 13 residues. In germline, CDR1 is MNHNS, CDR2 SASEGT. V was cut by 8 bases and J by 4 bases, with 14 bases left in between. The CDR3 DNA follows: TGTGCCAGCTACAACGGGTGGGGAGAGACCCAGTACTTC. Translating it yields CASYNGWGETQYF.

This sequence joins TRBV7-2 and TRBJ2-3; D is uncertain. Trimming cost V 5 bases and J 0 bases, with 9 bases left between them. CDR1 and CDR2 from the germline V gene are SGHTA and FQGNSA. The CDR3 covers 14 residues. This CDR3 is CASSPWASTDTQYF. Written as DNA, the CDR3 is TGTGCCAGCAGCCCCTGGGCTAGCACAGATACGCAGTATTTT.

This clonotype showed up just a few times. This CDR3 is CASSLNYRTPDTQYF. DNA for the CDR3: TGTGCCAGCAGCCTAAACTACCGGACCCCGGATACGCAGTATTTT. The chain combines TRBV9 with TRBJ2-3; no firm D call. CDR3 size: 15 residues. The germline V gene encodes CDR1 SGDLS and CDR2 YYNGEE. Deletions cut 4 bases from V and 6 bases from J, with 18 bases between.

The chain is built from TRBV4-3 and TRBJ2-3; D remains unclear. CDR1 LGHNA and CDR2 YSLEER come from the germline V gene. CDR3 length: 15 residues. The ends were cut back, 0 bases at V and 6 bases at J, with 13 bases in the middle. CDR3 sequence (DNA): TGCGCCAGCAGCCAAGAGGGCCCACCAGCGGATACGCAGTATTTT. Amino acids: CASSQEGPPADTQYF.

There are a few counts of this clonotype. The chain links TRBV20-1 to TRBJ1-5; TRBD1 might be the D (6 bases). Trimming removed 1 base at V and 0 bases at J, with 22 bases between. The germline CDR1 and CDR2 sequences are DFQATT and SNEGSKA (reference sequence). This CDR3 is 19 amino acids long. This CDR3 is CSARVPGAGTLASNQPQHF. For the CDR3, the DNA is TGCAGTGCTAGAGTCCCGGGGGCAGGGACCTTGGCTAGCAATCAGCCCCAGCATTTT.

There are a few counts of this clonotype. This chain links TRBV29-1 with TRBJ1-1; weak D call: TRBD1 (5 bases). Germline-derived CDR1 and CDR2 are SQVTM and ANQGSEA. The CDR3 is 13 residues long. Between the trimmed V and J ends, which lost 7 bases and 4 bases, there was a span of 16 bases. CDR3 coding DNA: TGCAGCGCCGTGGAGAGGGGCGGCACTGAAGCTTTCTTT. Residues: CSAVERGGTEAFF. The full variable domain, with the rest looked up from reference TRBV29-1 and TRBJ1-1, is SAVISQKPSRDICQRGTSLTIQCQVDSQVTMMFWYRQQPGQSLTLIATANQGSEATYESGFVIDKFPISRPNLTFSTLTVSNMSPEDSSIYLCSAVERGGTEAFFGQGTRLTVV.

This clonotype was picked up many times. The chain uses TRBV7-2 and TRBJ2-6; TRBD2 is a possible D gene (5 bases). With 6 bases removed from V and 2 bases from J, the gap between germline ends came to 5 bases. The CDR3 consists of 13 residues. CDR1 is SGHTA and CDR2 is FQGNSA in the germline V gene. The CDR3 is CASRRAGANVLTF. For the CDR3, the DNA is TGTGCCAGCAGGAGGGCTGGGGCCAACGTCCTGACTTTC.